This T cell receptor beta chain was captured by sequencing in a study of T cell responses to AZD1222 COVID-19 vaccine. Overall study context: Combined were second doses at about 4 or about 12 weeks.

The assay was immunoSEQ multiplex PCR, and TCRdb's table has in-frame clones only and misses some. The table records 45,000 to 60,000 clones, around three quarters of them present only once. There are 12 residues in the CDR3. The V and J ends lost 6 bases and 3 bases respectively, with 6 bases between them. Germline assignment: CDR1 SNHLY and CDR2 FYNNEI. Sequencing was performed on peripheral blood, taken on day 0 of AZD1222 vaccination. This chain uses TRBV2 with TRBJ2-1; unclear D gene. This TCR was sampled from an adult in good health. The CDR3 region has the DNA TGTGCCAGCAGCGCAGACTACAATGAGCAGTTCTTC. Translation: CASSADYNEQFF.